The next 31 T cell receptor beta chains were all read from a single sample in a study of CD8 T cells in ankylosing spondylitis. TCRdb called the 5' RACE reads again in MiXCR, with one record for every CDR3 protein. The table shows tens of thousands of distinct CDR3 sequences, with under 5.5% occurring only once. Sequencing was performed on blood, either unsorted or a sorted T cell fraction (not recorded which). The receptors derive from a male donor with ankylosing spondylitis or in good health (not recorded which).

Only a few counts were recorded for this clonotype. The chain carries TRBV28 and TRBJ2-1; TRBD2 matches 9 bases. The CDR3 is made up of 15 amino acids. Germline trimming cut 6 bases from V and 4 bases from J; bases unmatched to any gene: 7. Per the germline V gene, CDR1 is MDHEN and CDR2 is SYDVKM. The CDR3 protein is CASSRGGGSYNEQFF. In DNA form, the CDR3 reads TGTGCCAGCAGCCGCGGGGGGGGGTCTTACAATGAGCAGTTCTTC. Drawing the rest from reference TRBV28 and TRBJ2-1, the complete variable domain is DVKVTQSSRYLVKRTGEKVFLECVQDMDHENMFWYRQDPGLGLRLIYFSYDVKMKEKGDIPEGYSVSREKKERFSLILESASTNQTSMYLCASSRGGGSYNEQFFGPGTRLTVL.

This clonotype was detected many times. The chain is built from TRBV20-1 and TRBJ1-2; D may be TRBD1 (5 bases). CDR1 and CDR2 from the germline V gene are DFQATT and SNEGSKA (reference sequence). The CDR3 covers 13 residues. V was clipped by 6 bases and J by 5 bases, with 16 bases between them. This CDR3 reads CSAHLGAVYGYTF. Here the CDR3 DNA reads TGCAGTGCCCACCTAGGGGCCGTATATGGCTACACCTTC.

This clonotype was observed many times. The CDR3 here is CASSLLLAGWGDTQYF. For the CDR3, the DNA is TGTGCCAGCAGTCTCCTACTAGCGGGGTGGGGAGATACGCAGTATTTT. V is TRBV28 and J is TRBJ2-3; 10 bases are shared with TRBD2. This CDR3 has 16 amino acids. The germline gives CDR1 MDHEN, CDR2 SYDVKM. V shed 5 bases, J shed 5 bases, and the junction held 10 bases outside the gene matches. Full variable domain (missing parts from reference TRBV28 and TRBJ2-3): DVKVTQSSRYLVKRTGEKVFLECVQDMDHENMFWYRQDPGLGLRLIYFSYDVKMKEKGDIPEGYSVSREKKERFSLILESASTNQTSMYLCASSLLLAGWGDTQYFGPGTRLTVL.

CDR3 protein: CASSRGLAGGTSTDTQYF. CDR3 DNA sequence: TGTGCCAGCAGCCGGGGACTAGCGGGGGGAACCAGCACAGATACGCAGTATTTT. The rearrangement links TRBV12-3 or TRBV12-4 to TRBJ2-3; 15 nucleotides agree with TRBD2. Unmatched junction bases numbered 7, after V lost 6 bases and J lost 0 bases. The CDR3 is 18 residues long.

V and J are TRBV9 and TRBJ2-3; a possible D gene is TRBD2 (6 bases). CDR3 size: 15 residues. In germline, CDR1 is SGDLS, CDR2 YYNGEE. The ends were cut back, 3 bases at V and 2 bases at J, with 13 bases in the middle. DNA of the CDR3: TGTGCCAGCAGCGCCCGCGGGGCTTCCACAGATACGCAGTATTTT. It specifies CASSARGASTDTQYF.

This clonotype was counted at least ten times. V and J are TRBV28 and TRBJ2-4; D possibly uses TRBD1 or TRBD2 (6 bases each). Deletions cut 4 bases from V and 7 bases from J, with 14 bases between. This CDR3 comprises 14 residues. The germline gives CDR1 MDHEN, CDR2 SYDVKM. CDR3 DNA: TGTGCCAGCAGTTCGGGGGCTTTGTCTAACATTCAGTACTTC. It translates to CASSSGALSNIQYF.

There are many counts of this clonotype. This chain connects TRBV20-1 to TRBJ2-5; D unclear. The CDR3 is 13 residues long. Germline V gives CDR1 DFQATT, CDR2 SNEGSKA (reference sequence). V was trimmed by 1 base and J by 4 bases, leaving 10 bases between them. CDR3: CSARATGLETQYF. As DNA, the CDR3 is TGCAGTGCTAGAGCCACCGGGCTAGAGACCCAGTACTTC.

This clonotype was detected many times. This chain connects TRBV29-1 to TRBJ2-5; no clear D gene. The CDR3 consists of 11 residues. V was trimmed by 5 bases and J by 5 bases, leaving 9 bases between them. CDR1 SQVTM and CDR2 ANQGSEA come from the germline V gene. CDR3 nucleotides: TGCAGCGTTCAACCCGGGGAGACCCAGTACTTC. Translation gives CSVQPGETQYF. The whole variable domain, filled in from reference TRBV29-1 and TRBJ2-5, reads SAVISQKPSRDICQRGTSLTIQCQVDSQVTMMFWYRQQPGQSLTLIATANQGSEATYESGFVIDKFPISRPNLTFSTLTVSNMSPEDSSIYLCSVQPGETQYFGPGTRLLVL.

This clonotype was detected many times. The rearrangement joins TRBV14 to TRBJ2-1; TRBD1 is a possible D gene (5 bases). V shed 4 bases and J shed 4 bases, with 11 bases lying between them. This CDR3 comprises 14 residues. The germline V gene has CDR1 SGHDN and CDR2 FVKESK. The CDR3 spells CASSLLTVYNEQFF. The CDR3 nucleotides are TGTGCCAGCAGCCTACTGACAGTATACAATGAGCAGTTCTTC. Full variable domain (remainder filled in from reference TRBV14 and TRBJ2-1): EAGVTQFPSHSVIEKGQTVTLRCDPISGHDNLYWYRRVMGKEIKFLLHFVKESKQDESGMPNNRFLAERTGGTYSTLKVQPAELEDSGVYFCASSLLTVYNEQFFGPGTRLTVL.

V and J are TRBV7-9 and TRBJ2-1, with TRBD2 matching 11 bases. This CDR3 is 16 amino acids long. Germline V lookup: CDR1 SEHNR, CDR2 FQNEAQ (reference sequence). Losses at the gene ends were 7 bases for V and 4 bases for J; bases not matched to a gene: 9. CDR3 region: CASTPGTSGTYNEQFF. The CDR3, as DNA: TGTGCCAGCACCCCTGGGACTAGCGGCACTTACAATGAGCAGTTCTTC.

This clonotype came up many times. V usage is TRBV28 and J usage is TRBJ2-1, with D unresolved. Germline CDR1 is MDHEN and CDR2 is SYDVKM. V was clipped by 8 bases and J by 2 bases, with 13 bases between them. This CDR3 has 14 residues. CDR3 DNA sequence: TGTGCCAGCTTCAGTCCGTTCCCCTACAATGAGCAGTTCTTC. Its translation: CASFSPFPYNEQFF. Full variable domain (remainder filled in from reference TRBV28 and TRBJ2-1): DVKVTQSSRYLVKRTGEKVFLECVQDMDHENMFWYRQDPGLGLRLIYFSYDVKMKEKGDIPEGYSVSREKKERFSLILESASTNQTSMYLCASFSPFPYNEQFFGPGTRLTVL.

About this clonotype itself: A much larger clone differs from this one at a single base, so this may be a read error. The chain carries TRBV5-1 and TRBJ2-2, with 7 bases fitting TRBD1. In germline, CDR1 is SGHRS, CDR2 YFSETQ. This CDR3 contains 15 residues. The J segment lost 1 base and the V segment lost 3 bases, leaving 3 bases of the junction unmatched. Written as DNA, the CDR3 is TGCGCCAGCAGCTGGGACAGCGTGAACACCGGGGAGCTGTTTTTT. Translated: CASSWDSVNTGELFF.

This clonotype has ten or more counts. This sequence joins TRBV7-6 and TRBJ1-2; 10 nucleotides agree with TRBD1. The CDR3 is 15 amino acids. After removal of 5 bases from V and 1 base from J, the junction contained 4 bases not matched to a gene. The germline V gene encodes CDR1 SGHVS and CDR2 FNYEAQ. For the CDR3, the DNA is TGTGCCAGCAGCCAAGGGACAGGGGTTAACTATGGCTACACCTTC. The encoded protein is CASSQGTGVNYGYTF.

This clonotype was observed many times. The chain couples TRBV27 to TRBJ1-1; 7 positions agree with TRBD1. The CDR3 is 14 amino acids. Germline V gene sequence: CDR1 MNHEY, CDR2 SMNVEV (reference sequence). With V trimmed by 5 bases and J by 1 base, 4 bases remained unmatched. CDR3: CASSPGTANTEAFF. The CDR3 bases are TGTGCCAGCAGTCCCGGGACAGCGAACACTGAAGCTTTCTTT.

Details on this clonotype: This may be a read error, as it is one base from a much larger clone. The J gene is TRBJ2-7, the V gene TRBV3-1; 8 nucleotides match TRBD1. The germline gives CDR1 LGHDT, CDR2 YNNKEL (reference sequence). The CDR3 has 13 amino acids. The CDR3 region is CASSNWTGNEQCF. CDR3 DNA sequence: TGTGCCAGCAGCAACTGGACAGGGAACGAGCAGTGCTTC.

This clonotype was observed many times. J is TRBJ2-2 and V is TRBV2, with D possibly TRBD1 on 6 matching bases. Germline CDR1 SNHLY, CDR2 FYNNEI. This CDR3 contains 13 residues. The V end was cut by 5 bases, the J end by 8 bases, with 12 bases between. CDR3 protein: CASSSDSLGELFF. The CDR3 DNA is TGTGCCAGCAGTTCGGACAGCCTTGGGGAGCTGTTTTTT.

In this sample, this clonotype turned up many times. The chain uses TRBV15 and TRBJ2-3; 12 bases map to TRBD2. Losses at the gene ends were 0 bases for V and 4 bases for J; bases not matched to a gene: 8. CDR1 and CDR2 (germline): LNHNV, YYDKDF (reference sequence). The CDR3 sequence is 18 residues long. CDR3 sequence: CATSRDPPSGGAADTQYF. In DNA form, the CDR3 reads TGTGCCACCAGCAGAGATCCCCCTAGCGGGGGGGCGGCAGATACGCAGTATTTT.

This clonotype was recorded many times. CDR3 residues: CSARVAGGDVDTQYF. The CDR3 region has the DNA TGCAGTGCTAGAGTTGCGGGGGGAGACGTGGATACGCAGTATTTT. The chain employs TRBV20-1 and TRBJ2-3; 8 bases agree with TRBD2. The V segment lost 1 base and the J segment 6 bases; nucleotides outside the gene matches: 9. Per germline, CDR1 DFQATT and CDR2 SNEGSKA (reference sequence). This CDR3 contains 15 residues.

The table lists this clonotype with many counts. The rearrangement links TRBV28 to TRBJ2-7, with no clear D. CDR1 is MDHEN and CDR2 is SYDVKM in the germline V gene. The CDR3 runs to 13 residues. V dropped 3 bases and J dropped 0 bases, with 6 bases sitting between them. The CDR3 DNA reads as TGTGCCAGCAGTTTTGGCCTCTCCTACGAGCAGTACTTC. Protein sequence: CASSFGLSYEQYF.

This clonotype was counted at least ten times. This chain connects TRBV3-1 to TRBJ2-2; weak D call: TRBD2 (6 bases). Trimming took off 6 bases at V and 0 bases at J, with 14 bases between the two ends. CDR1 LGHDT and CDR2 YNNKEL come from the germline V gene (reference sequence). The CDR3 extends over 16 amino acids. CDR3 region: CASRKGDWANTGELFF. The CDR3 DNA reads TGTGCCAGCAGAAAAGGGGACTGGGCGAACACCGGGGAGCTGTTTTTT.

This clonotype occurred many times. J is TRBJ2-5 and V is TRBV10-2; the D call may be TRBD1 or TRBD2 (6 bases each). V was clipped by 6 bases and J by 4 bases, with 9 bases between them. Per the germline V gene, CDR1 is WSHSY and CDR2 is SAAADI. This CDR3 has 12 amino acids. The CDR3 DNA is TGCGCCAGCAGCGGAGGGGGAGAGACCCAGTACTTC. Translating gives CASSGGGETQYF.

The table lists this clonotype with many counts. The V and J genes are TRBV15 and TRBJ2-5, with TRBD2 matching 9 bases. CDR1 is LNHNV and CDR2 is YYDKDF in the germline V gene (reference sequence). V was clipped by 1 base and J by 5 bases; unmatched bases: 5. CDR3 length equals 15 residues. The CDR3 spells CATSRGAGGPETQYF. The CDR3 DNA reads as TGTGCCACCAGCAGAGGTGCGGGGGGGCCGGAGACCCAGTACTTC.

Here the CDR3 DNA reads TGTGCCACCAGCTCGGGACAGGGGAGGTTCTACACCTTC. It encodes CATSSGQGRFYTF. The chain recombines TRBV24-1 with TRBJ1-2, with 10 bases lining up with TRBD1. The CDR3 runs 13 residues. Losses at the gene ends were 7 bases for V and 10 bases for J; bases not matched to a gene: 8. The germline gives CDR1 KGHDR, CDR2 SFDVKD.

The chain is built from TRBV3-1 and TRBJ2-7; tentatively, D is TRBD2 (5 bases). Germline assignment: CDR1 LGHDT and CDR2 YNNKEL (reference sequence). V was clipped by 0 bases and J by 6 bases, with 9 bases between them. CDR3 size: 13 residues. The CDR3 nucleotides read TGTGCCAGCAGCCAAGACCTAGCATGCGAGCAGTACTTC. Protein product: CASSQDLACEQYF.

This clonotype was seen repeatedly, ten times or more. This chain connects TRBV11-2 to TRBJ2-3; 9 nucleotides match TRBD1. Germline CDR1 reads SGHAT; CDR2 reads FQNNGV. Trimming at V came to 3 bases and at J to 0 bases, leaving 4 bases not matched to a gene. The CDR3 contains 16 residues. CDR3 in DNA: TGTGCCAGCAGCTTGGGACAGGGCTCTAGCACAGATACGCAGTATTTT. It specifies CASSLGQGSSTDTQYF.

Ten or more counts support this clonotype. The rearrangement joins TRBV20-1 to TRBJ2-5; D possibly corresponds to TRBD1 (5 bases). The germline CDR1 and CDR2 sequences are DFQATT and SNEGSKA (reference sequence). The CDR3 totals 14 residues. V lost 6 bases to trimming and J lost 3 bases, with 17 bases between them. CDR3: CSASLNGAEETQYF. The CDR3, as DNA: TGCAGTGCCAGCCTCAATGGGGCCGAAGAGACCCAGTACTTC.

This clonotype came up many times. The chain combines TRBV10-3 with TRBJ2-2; TRBD1 is a possible D gene (6 bases). The CDR3 is 14 residues long. Germline loops: CDR1 ENHRY, CDR2 SYGVKD. Trimming stripped 3 bases from V and 1 base from J, with 6 bases between. The DNA for the CDR3 is TGTGCCATCAGTGAAGGGGGGAACACCGGGGAGCTGTTTTTT. Translation: CAISEGGNTGELFF.

This clonotype was observed a handful of times. The rearrangement uses TRBV7-2 and TRBJ2-2, with a weak D call TRBD2 (5 bases). The V end lost 5 bases, the J end lost 8 bases, and 15 bases lay between the germline ends. This CDR3 region has 14 residues. CDR1 is SGHTA and CDR2 is FQGNSA in the germline V gene. CDR3 amino acids: CASSRLEDGGELFF. The CDR3 DNA is TGTGCCAGCAGCCGATTGGAGGACGGGGGGGAGCTGTTTTTT.

This clonotype has at least ten counts. The chain is built from TRBV20-1 and TRBJ2-1; a possible D gene is TRBD2 (6 bases). Germline values: CDR1 DFQATT, CDR2 SNEGSKA (reference sequence). The V end lost 3 bases, the J end lost 0 bases, and 6 bases lay between the germline ends. The CDR3 extends over 13 amino acids. The chain's CDR3 is CSASGSSYNEQFF. The CDR3 region has the DNA TGCAGTGCTAGCGGGAGCTCCTACAATGAGCAGTTCTTC.

At least ten counts were recorded for this clonotype. The chain employs TRBV9 and TRBJ2-7; a weak D match, TRBD2 (6 bases). V lost 0 bases and J lost 6, with 13 bases in between. The CDR3 consists of 14 residues. The V gene's germline CDR1 is SGDLS and CDR2 YYNGEE. As DNA, the CDR3 is TGTGCCAGCAGCGTAGACCCGGGGGTAAGCGAGCAGTACTTC. Protein: CASSVDPGVSEQYF.

In its sample, this clonotype was seen many times. The chain uses TRBV4-3 and TRBJ1-6; D call uncertain. This CDR3 is built from 16 residues. Germline loops: CDR1 LGHNA, CDR2 YSLEER. The V end was cut by 0 bases, the J end by 0 bases, with 6 bases between. CDR3 bases: TGCGCCAGCAGCCAAGATGAGAGCTCCTATAATTCACCCCTCCACTTT. Amino acid sequence: CASSQDESSYNSPLHF.